This TCR beta chain was retrieved from a study of blood T cell repertoires in COVID-19. Turning to the study itself: Acute and convalescent COVID-19 samples came from the United States, Italy and Spain.

Assay used: immunoSEQ multiplex PCR; TCRdb lists only in-frame clones, some missing. The sample consists of about 95,000 clones, under 95% of them appearing once. The CDR3 covers 14 residues. J lost 4 bases, V lost 4 bases, and 1 base had no gene match. The sequence was obtained from a woman in her 50s in a cohort sampled during active COVID-19. The sample comprised peripheral blood. This chain uses TRBV6-7 with TRBJ1-5; the match to TRBD1 covers 10 bases. TRBV6-7 is labeled an ORF, and its function is uncertain. CDR3: CASSSGQGNQPQHF. The CDR3 region has the DNA TGTGCCAGCAGTTCGGGACAGGGGAATCAGCCCCAGCATTTT.